The present T cell receptor (beta chain) was sequenced within a study of beta chain features in type 1 diabetes. Reverse transcription of all isolated RNA meant that expressed TCRB transcripts were sequenced. Some clones are missing from TCRdb's copy, which holds only in-frame ones; the method was immunoSEQ multiplex PCR. The sample has about 220,000 clones; roughly a tenth are singletons. Sequencing input: central memory CD4+ T cells from blood. This sequence originates from a man in his late teens or twenties in good health.

The CDR3 spells CASSLERGNYGYTF. The CDR3 region has the DNA TGTGCCAGCAGCTTAGAGCGGGGTAACTATGGCTACACCTTC. The rearrangement joins TRBV11-2 to TRBJ1-2; no clear D gene. Trimming cost V 0 bases and J 1 base, with 6 bases left between them. The CDR3 has 14 amino acids. Germline CDR1 and CDR2: SGHAT and FQNNGV.